The 13 T cell receptor beta chains given below trace back to one sample, sequenced in a study of T cell responses to AZD1222 COVID-19 vaccine. Using immunoSEQ multiplex PCR, the repertoire was profiled, and TCRdb retains in-frame clones only, with some absent. The sample lists about 150,000 clones; approximately 91% were seen once. Sequenced material: peripheral blood, taken after recovery from COVID-19. The receptors shown here come from an adult who had recovered from COVID-19.

The chain joins TRBV5-1 to TRBJ2-7; D gene ambiguous. V was pared by 2 bases and J by 4 bases, with 13 bases between. Germline values: CDR1 SGHRS, CDR2 YFSETQ. CDR3 length equals 14 residues. This CDR3 reads CASSFIGSAYEQYF. In nucleotides, the CDR3 is TGCGCCAGCAGCTTCATAGGGTCAGCTTACGAGCAGTACTTC.

The gene calls are TRBV18 and TRBJ2-3; TRBD2 matches at 16 bases. This CDR3 is 16 amino acids long. V was clipped by 3 bases and J by 4 bases; unmatched bases: 1. CDR1 and CDR2 from the germline V gene are KGHSH and LQKENI. As DNA, the CDR3 is TGTGCCAGCTCACCGGGACTAGCGGGAGGGCCAGATACGCAGTATTTT. Protein sequence: CASSPGLAGGPDTQYF. Together with reference TRBV18 and TRBJ2-3, the CDR3 gives the full variable domain: NAGVMQNPRHLVRRRGQEARLRCSPMKGHSHVYWYRQLPEEGLKFMVYLQKENIIDESGMPKERFSAEFPKEGPSILRIQQVVRGDSAAYFCASSPGLAGGPDTQYFGPGTRLTVL.

This clone was counted between two and nine times. This chain connects TRBV6-4 to TRBJ2-3, with 10 bases fitting TRBD2. V shed 3 bases and J 2 bases; nucleotides not matched to a gene: 2. CDR3 length equals 15 residues. Germline V lookup: CDR1 MRHNA, CDR2 SNTAGT. This CDR3 reads CASSELAGDTDTQYF. In DNA form, the CDR3 reads TGTGCCAGCAGTGAGCTAGCGGGGGACACAGATACGCAGTATTTT.

The chain uses TRBV5-1 and TRBJ2-7, with 8 bases fitting TRBD1. V dropped 7 bases and J dropped 7; count of bases not matched to a gene: 10. The CDR3 length is 13 residues. Looked up from germline, CDR1 is SGHRS and CDR2 is YFSETQ. DNA of the CDR3: TGCGCCAGCTCTCGGACAGGGTCAAGGGAGCAGTACTTC. It codes for CASSRTGSREQYF.

The chain uses TRBV10-2 and TRBJ2-1; 11 bases are a match to TRBD2. The CDR3 consists of 18 residues. Germline V gives CDR1 WSHSY, CDR2 SAAADI. Trimming cost V 3 bases and J 5 bases; bases outside gene matches: 12. CDR3 nucleotide sequence: TGCGCCAGCAGTGAAACAGGAACACTACTAGCGGGAGACAATGAGCAGTTCTTC. Its protein product is CASSETGTLLAGDNEQFF.

The chain employs TRBV5-1 and TRBJ1-3; possible D gene TRBD1, 5 bases. CDR3 length equals 14 residues. The V end lost 0 bases, the J end lost 4 bases, and 8 bases lay between the germline ends. The germline V gene has CDR1 SGHRS and CDR2 YFSETQ. The CDR3 DNA follows: TGCGCCAGCAGCTTGGACAGGAACGGAAACACCATATATTTT. It specifies CASSLDRNGNTIYF.

The chain links TRBV18 to TRBJ1-1; tentative D call: TRBD1 (5 bases). V was cut by 2 bases and J by 0 bases, with 10 bases left in between. This CDR3 is built from 15 residues. Germline CDR1 and CDR2: KGHSH and LQKENI. The CDR3 protein is CASSPGGSMNTEAFF. CDR3 DNA sequence: TGTGCCAGCTCACCAGGGGGGTCAATGAACACTGAAGCTTTCTTT.

This rearrangement joins TRBV19 to TRBJ1-1, with a possible D match to TRBD1 (5 bases). Trimming took off 3 bases at V and 6 bases at J, with 8 bases between the two ends. Germline-derived CDR1 and CDR2 are LNHDA and SQIVND (reference sequence). The CDR3 loop spans 12 amino acids. The CDR3 sequence: CASSIQGSEAFF. For the CDR3, the DNA is TGTGCCAGTAGTATCCAGGGCTCTGAAGCTTTCTTT.

The chain joins TRBV7-3 to TRBJ1-5; D unclear. There are 13 residues in the CDR3. Germline values: CDR1 SGHTA, CDR2 FQGTGA. Trimming took off 2 bases at V and 4 bases at J, with 6 bases between the two ends. Written as DNA, the CDR3 is TGTGCCAGCAGCTTATCCCAAAATCAGCCCCAGCATTTT. It codes for CASSLSQNQPQHF.

V usage is TRBV6-2 or TRBV6-3 and J usage is TRBJ2-4; tentative D call: TRBD2 (5 bases). Germline CDR1 reads MNHEY; CDR2 reads SVGEGT. The V end lost 4 bases, the J end lost 6 bases, and 10 bases lay between the germline ends. The CDR3 length is 13 residues. The CDR3 coding sequence is TGTGCCAGCAGTTCAGGAGGAGGAAACATTCAGTACTTC. Translated: CASSSGGGNIQYF.

This rearrangement joins TRBV3-1 (or the pseudogene TRBV3-2) to TRBJ1-5; D not resolved. CDR1 is LGHDT and CDR2 is YNNKEL in the germline V gene (reference sequence). This CDR3 spans 14 amino acids. Between the trimmed V and J ends, which lost 1 base and 6 bases, there was a span of 10 bases. For the CDR3, the DNA is TGTGCCAGCAGCCAAGGAGGGTTGGGTCAGCCCCAGCATTTT. Its protein is CASSQGGLGQPQHF.

CDR3: CASSESAGYYGYTF. The CDR3 bases are TGTGCCAGCAGTGAATCAGCAGGGTACTATGGCTACACCTTC. The rearrangement uses TRBV6-1 and TRBJ1-2, with a weak D call TRBD1 (5 bases). CDR1 and CDR2 (germline): MNHNS, SASEGT. This CDR3 comprises 14 residues. The V end was cut by 2 bases, the J end by 3 bases, with 10 bases between.

The V gene is TRBV7-2, the J gene TRBJ2-2, with 7 bases aligning to TRBD1. V shed 4 bases and J 0 bases; nucleotides not matched to a gene: 5. The CDR3 spans 16 residues. From germline, CDR1 is SGHTA and CDR2 FQGNSA. The CDR3 DNA reads TGTGCCAGCAGCTCACGGACAGGCTCGAACACCGGGGAGCTGTTTTTT. Translation gives CASSSRTGSNTGELFF.